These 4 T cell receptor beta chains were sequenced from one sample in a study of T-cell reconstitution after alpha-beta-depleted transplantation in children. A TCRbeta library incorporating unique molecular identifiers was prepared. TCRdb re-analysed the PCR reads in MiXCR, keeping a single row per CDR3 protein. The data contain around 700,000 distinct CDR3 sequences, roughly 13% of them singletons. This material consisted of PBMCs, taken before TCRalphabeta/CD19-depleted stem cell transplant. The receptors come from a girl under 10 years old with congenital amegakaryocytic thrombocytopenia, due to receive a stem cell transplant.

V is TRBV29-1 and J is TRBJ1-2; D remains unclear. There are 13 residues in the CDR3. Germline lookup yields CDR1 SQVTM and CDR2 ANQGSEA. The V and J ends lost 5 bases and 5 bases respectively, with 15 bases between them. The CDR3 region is CSVTGRATYGYTF. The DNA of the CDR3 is TGCAGCGTTACCGGGAGGGCGACTTATGGCTACACCTTC.

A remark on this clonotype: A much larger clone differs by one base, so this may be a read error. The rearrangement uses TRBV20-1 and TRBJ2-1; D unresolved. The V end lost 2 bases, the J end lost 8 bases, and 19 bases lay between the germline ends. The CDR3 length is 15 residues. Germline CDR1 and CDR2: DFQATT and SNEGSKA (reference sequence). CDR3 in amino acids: CSARMFPSGLDEQFF. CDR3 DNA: TGCAGTGCTAGAATGTTTCCATCTGGTCTCGATGAGCAGTTCTTC.

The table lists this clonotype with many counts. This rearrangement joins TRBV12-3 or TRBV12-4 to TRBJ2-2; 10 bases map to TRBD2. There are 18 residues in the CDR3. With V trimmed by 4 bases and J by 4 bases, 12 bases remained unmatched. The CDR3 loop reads CASSSSPGLAKSTGELFF. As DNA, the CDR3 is TGTGCCAGCAGTTCGAGTCCGGGACTAGCGAAAAGCACCGGGGAGCTGTTTTTT.

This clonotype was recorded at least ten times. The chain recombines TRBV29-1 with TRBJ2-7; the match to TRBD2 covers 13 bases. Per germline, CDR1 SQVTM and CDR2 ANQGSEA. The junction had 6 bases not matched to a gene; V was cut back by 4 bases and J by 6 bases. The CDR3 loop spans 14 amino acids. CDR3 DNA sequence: TGCAGCGTTGGGGGACTAGCGGGAAATCGCGAGCAGTACTTC. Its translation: CSVGGLAGNREQYF.